This T cell receptor beta chain is drawn from a study of blood T cell repertoires in COVID-19. Overall study: Nucleic acid was either cDNA or gDNA, and it came from T cells, B-cell-depleted T cells, or PBMCs.

Measured with immunoSEQ multiplex PCR; TCRdb has only the in-frame clones, and not every one. Among roughly 230,000 clones listed, about 86% were seen once. The V end was cut by 7 bases, the J end by 7 bases, with 20 bases between. There are 14 residues in the CDR3. Germline-derived CDR1 and CDR2 are ENHRY and SYGVKD. Sequencing used peripheral blood. The rearrangement uses TRBV10-3 and TRBJ2-7; D possibly corresponds to TRBD2 (6 bases). This receptor was identified in a man aged 45-65 years with active or convalescent COVID-19. CDR3 sequence: CAITRDSGVREQYF. CDR3 DNA sequence: TGTGCCATCACCCGGGACTCGGGGGTGCGGGAGCAGTACTTC.